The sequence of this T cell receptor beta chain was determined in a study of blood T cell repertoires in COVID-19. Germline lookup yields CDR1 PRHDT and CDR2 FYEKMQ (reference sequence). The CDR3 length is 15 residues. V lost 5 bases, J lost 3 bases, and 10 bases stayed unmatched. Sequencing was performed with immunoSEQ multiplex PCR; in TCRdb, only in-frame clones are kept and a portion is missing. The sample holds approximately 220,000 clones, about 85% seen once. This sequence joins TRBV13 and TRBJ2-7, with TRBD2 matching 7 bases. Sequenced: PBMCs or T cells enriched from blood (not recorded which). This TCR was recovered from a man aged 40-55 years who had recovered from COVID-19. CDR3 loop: CASSAPGLGIYEQYF. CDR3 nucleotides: TGTGCCAGCAGCGCCCCAGGACTAGGTATCTACGAGCAGTACTTC.